This T cell receptor beta chain was retrieved from a study of blood T cell repertoires in COVID-19. Looking at the study overall: COVID-19 samples collected from the United States, Italy and Spain covered acute and convalescent phases. T cells, B-cell-depleted T cells, or PBMCs supplied cDNA or gDNA.

The authors' processing: Quantification of nucleated cells was approximated via reference gene primer amplification. Sequencing was performed with immunoSEQ multiplex PCR; in TCRdb, only in-frame clones are kept and a portion is missing. D and trimming come from the DNA, and the V and J calls and clone size come from that table. Seen here are some 380,000 clones, around 90% observed once, and the top ten hold roughly 2%. Trimming shortened V by 7 bases and J by 5 bases, and 14 bases separated the two germline ends. The CDR3 spans 13 residues. The germline CDR1 and CDR2 sequences are SNHLY and FYNNEI. Those who participated ranged in age from roughly 18 to 89 years and resided in 20 to 30 US areas.

The sequence came from a woman aged 40 to 55 with acute COVID-19. Specimen: PBMCs or T cells enriched from blood (not recorded which). The chain recombines TRBV2 with TRBJ2-5, with D tentatively TRBD1 (6 bases). The CDR3 spells CASNRDGRETQYF. DNA for the CDR3: TGTGCCAGCAACAGGGACGGAAGGGAGACCCAGTACTTC.